This T cell receptor delta chain was recorded in a study of gamma-delta T cells after stem cell transplantation. TCRdb made new clone calls on the RT-PCR reads using CATT. In the table there are just over 2,000 delta-chain clones, about a quarter of which are singletons. From germline, CDR1 is TSWWSYY and CDR2 QGS. V shed 0 bases, J shed 0 bases, and the junction held 19 bases outside the gene matches. The CDR3 extends over 21 amino acids. This clone is classed as medium-sized (0.01 to 0.1%). This sequence joins TRDV1 and TRDJ1, with TRDD3 matching over 7 bases. This receptor was taken from a human donor. It is not recorded whose cells these are; they may come from a transplant donor. The material sequenced was gamma-delta T cells. Here the CDR3 DNA reads TGTGCTCTTGGGGAACTCCCCCCCCAGTCAGGGGGGATCTTCCACACCGATAAACTCATCTTT. It encodes CALGELPPQSGGIFHTDKLIF.